A single sample is the source of the 4 T cell receptor beta chains below, sequenced in a study of cytomegalovirus exposure and HLA in healthy donors. PCR employed 60 Vbeta and 13 Jbeta primers. The method was immunoSEQ multiplex PCR; TCRdb's version includes in-frame clones alone and lacks a portion of them. This table has roughly 97,000 clones, roughly 75% appearing once. Sequencing was done on a sample of PBMCs. Receptor source: a woman aged 40 to 50 in good health and CMV-seronegative.

This clone was counted once. V is TRBV7-9 and J is TRBJ2-5; the match to TRBD1 covers 9 bases. V trimming: 5 bases; J trimming: 0 bases; junction bases outside the gene matches: 4. CDR3 size: 15 residues. The V gene's germline CDR1 is SEHNR and CDR2 FQNEAQ (reference sequence). DNA of the CDR3: TGTGCCAGCAGCGGCCGGGACAGGGACCAAGAGACCCAGTACTTC. Translated: CASSGRDRDQETQYF.

Comment on this clone: One junction end does not reproduce the germline sequence, and a read error may be involved. The chain is built from TRBV11-2 and TRBJ1-4; D might be TRBD1 (5 bases). Germline CDR1 is SGHAT and CDR2 is FQNNGV. The CDR3 is 15 amino acids. CDR3 bases: TGTGCCGGCAGCCCCCCAGGGTTTGGGGTTGAAAAACTGTTTTTT. Protein product: CAGSPPGFGVEKLFF.

Written as DNA, the CDR3 is TGTGCCAGCAGACGAGACAGGGGCAGCCCCGAGCAGTACTTC. The encoded protein is CASRRDRGSPEQYF. V is TRBV7-6 and J is TRBJ2-7; 8 positions agree with TRBD1. The V segment lost 6 bases and the J segment 6 bases; nucleotides outside the gene matches: 10. This CDR3 region has 14 residues. CDR1 is SGHVS and CDR2 is FNYEAQ in the germline V gene.

V usage is TRBV9 and J usage is TRBJ1-3; D remains unclear. CDR1 is SGDLS and CDR2 is YYNGEE in the germline V gene. The CDR3 is 15 residues long. Deletions cut 0 bases from V and 4 bases from J, with 11 bases between. The CDR3 loop is CASSVDSTRGNTIYF. CDR3 nucleotide sequence: TGTGCCAGCAGCGTAGATTCAACGAGGGGAAACACCATATATTTT.